One TCR beta chain is described in this entry. There are a few counts of this clone. Its cognate antigen has yet to be identified. The record has no base qualities; no much larger clone is one base away. TCR CDR3 regions were amplified from genomic DNA by multiplex PCR using the deep immunoSEQ assay. Extracted genomic DNA from each cell subset was spread evenly across all wells of several immunoSEQ 96-well plates, with each plate serving as a replicate. For sorted subsets, each replicate PCR was loaded with about 0.2 ug genomic DNA, equivalent to about 33,000 T cell genomes. The purified libraries were quantified using a Qubit 3.0 fluorometer, sized with a Bioanalyzer 2100, and then quantified again using the KAPA Library Quantification kit. A separate single-read 150-cycle Illumina NextSeq 550 flow cell was used to sequence each immunoSEQ 96-well plate. Per the source publication's procedure: Because only junctional sequences without quality scores were contained in the immunoSEQ output, filtering matching that applied to full-length reads could not be performed. To assign V/J genes and CDR3, sequences were annotated using PyIR, a Python wrapper for IgBLAST v1.9, with IMGT germline references. Any read was removed if the V/J assignment was weak (E-value above 1e-6), the CDR3 was missing, or the read contained stop codons, out-of-frame junctions, or ambiguous translated residues. A V3J clonotype was defined by an identical inferred V gene, J gene, and CDR3 amino acid sequence. Percentage overlap between repertoires was calculated by dividing the number of shared unique clonotypes by the size of the smaller repertoire. Repertoire richness was assessed with RTK rarefaction, the Chao1 estimator, and Recon v2.1 estimates of unobserved clonotypes. Generation probabilities for all TCRbeta clonotypes obtained by the gDNA method from a handful of donors were computed using OLGA. The clones in this table, taken by TCRdb from immuneACCESS, are in-frame only. Not every clone is retained; where verified, under half of the shortfall comes from an unresolved V gene, and the cause of the rest is unknown. V and J calls plus clone size are reproduced from that table; the DNA served to infer D and trimming. The sample table records approximately 940,000 clones; about three quarters of these occur just once. About 1.5% of the sample belongs to the ten largest clones.

This sample was included in a study of shared clonotypes between healthy human individuals (dated by TCRdb to 2020 to 2021). The study in broad terms: A couple of women and a few men aged 18 to 49 years were included in the cohort. Per donor, three plates each were used for CD4 naive and CD4 memory, two for CD8 naive, and one for CD8 memory. To estimate repertoire size and how much clonotypes are shared between individuals, the study performed deep sequencing of blood TCR repertoires from roughly five healthy adults. Libraries were prepared and TCR repertoires were sequenced by different laboratories using diverse techniques, in order to increase sequencing depth and limit assay-specific biases. Each donor's leukapheresis produced roughly between roughly 0.9 and 8.9 billion PBMCs. Points the paper makes about the study in general: Incomplete sequencing was indicated by rarefaction of sorted-subset datasets, despite the large sequencing depth. Across several donors, 5% to 6% of naive CD4, approximately 3.5% of naive CD8, about 2.3% of memory CD4, and 0.4% to 0.45% of memory CD8 clonotypes were shared. Pairwise subsampling led to the expectation that sequencing depth would affect the degree of clonotype sharing among donors. Higher generation probabilities were observed for clonotypes shared by all four sorted-subset donors than for non-shared clonotypes. Naive subsets generally had larger estimated clonotype richness than memory subsets did. Because the study included a small number of donors, the genetic and exposure-history diversity represented was limited. Sampling was limited to blood, and TCR repertoires in tissue likely differ from TCR repertoires in blood.

Between the V and J ends, shortened by 8 bases and 1 base respectively, the junction contains 20 bases. The CDR3 sequence holds 16 residues, the cysteine and phenylalanine included. CDR3 DNA only is kept here, 48 bases in frame from base 1. Reading the germline V gene gives CDR1 SNHLY and CDR2 FYNNEI. The donors were healthy, HIV-negative adults with no recently reported acute infections or vaccinations. Only Caucasian adults living in Nashville, Tennessee, USA were represented among the donors. CD4+ T cells were enriched by magnetic negative selection, after which naive cells were positively selected on CD45RA and the negative fraction was taken as the memory subset. Blood was obtained by leukapheresis, after which PBMCs were separated by Ficoll-Histopaque density gradient centrifugation and cryopreserved in liquid nitrogen vapor phase. Purity and quantity of every magnetically sorted T cell population were checked by analytical flow cytometry. From each sorted fraction, genomic DNA was isolated and quantified by UV absorbance on a Nanodrop 2000c.

The receptor chain draws on TRBV2 and TRBJ1-2; the D gene is possibly TRBD1, with 6 bases matching. Input material: memory CD4+ T cells sorted from blood. The sample's cell subset or site label, decoded: CD45RA-negative fraction. The receptor was derived from a man aged 18 to 35 in good health. The DNA sequence is given as TGTGCCAGCGCCGACAGGACGGGGACCTATAACTATGGCTACACCTTC. Translated, it gives CASADRTGTYNYGYTF.